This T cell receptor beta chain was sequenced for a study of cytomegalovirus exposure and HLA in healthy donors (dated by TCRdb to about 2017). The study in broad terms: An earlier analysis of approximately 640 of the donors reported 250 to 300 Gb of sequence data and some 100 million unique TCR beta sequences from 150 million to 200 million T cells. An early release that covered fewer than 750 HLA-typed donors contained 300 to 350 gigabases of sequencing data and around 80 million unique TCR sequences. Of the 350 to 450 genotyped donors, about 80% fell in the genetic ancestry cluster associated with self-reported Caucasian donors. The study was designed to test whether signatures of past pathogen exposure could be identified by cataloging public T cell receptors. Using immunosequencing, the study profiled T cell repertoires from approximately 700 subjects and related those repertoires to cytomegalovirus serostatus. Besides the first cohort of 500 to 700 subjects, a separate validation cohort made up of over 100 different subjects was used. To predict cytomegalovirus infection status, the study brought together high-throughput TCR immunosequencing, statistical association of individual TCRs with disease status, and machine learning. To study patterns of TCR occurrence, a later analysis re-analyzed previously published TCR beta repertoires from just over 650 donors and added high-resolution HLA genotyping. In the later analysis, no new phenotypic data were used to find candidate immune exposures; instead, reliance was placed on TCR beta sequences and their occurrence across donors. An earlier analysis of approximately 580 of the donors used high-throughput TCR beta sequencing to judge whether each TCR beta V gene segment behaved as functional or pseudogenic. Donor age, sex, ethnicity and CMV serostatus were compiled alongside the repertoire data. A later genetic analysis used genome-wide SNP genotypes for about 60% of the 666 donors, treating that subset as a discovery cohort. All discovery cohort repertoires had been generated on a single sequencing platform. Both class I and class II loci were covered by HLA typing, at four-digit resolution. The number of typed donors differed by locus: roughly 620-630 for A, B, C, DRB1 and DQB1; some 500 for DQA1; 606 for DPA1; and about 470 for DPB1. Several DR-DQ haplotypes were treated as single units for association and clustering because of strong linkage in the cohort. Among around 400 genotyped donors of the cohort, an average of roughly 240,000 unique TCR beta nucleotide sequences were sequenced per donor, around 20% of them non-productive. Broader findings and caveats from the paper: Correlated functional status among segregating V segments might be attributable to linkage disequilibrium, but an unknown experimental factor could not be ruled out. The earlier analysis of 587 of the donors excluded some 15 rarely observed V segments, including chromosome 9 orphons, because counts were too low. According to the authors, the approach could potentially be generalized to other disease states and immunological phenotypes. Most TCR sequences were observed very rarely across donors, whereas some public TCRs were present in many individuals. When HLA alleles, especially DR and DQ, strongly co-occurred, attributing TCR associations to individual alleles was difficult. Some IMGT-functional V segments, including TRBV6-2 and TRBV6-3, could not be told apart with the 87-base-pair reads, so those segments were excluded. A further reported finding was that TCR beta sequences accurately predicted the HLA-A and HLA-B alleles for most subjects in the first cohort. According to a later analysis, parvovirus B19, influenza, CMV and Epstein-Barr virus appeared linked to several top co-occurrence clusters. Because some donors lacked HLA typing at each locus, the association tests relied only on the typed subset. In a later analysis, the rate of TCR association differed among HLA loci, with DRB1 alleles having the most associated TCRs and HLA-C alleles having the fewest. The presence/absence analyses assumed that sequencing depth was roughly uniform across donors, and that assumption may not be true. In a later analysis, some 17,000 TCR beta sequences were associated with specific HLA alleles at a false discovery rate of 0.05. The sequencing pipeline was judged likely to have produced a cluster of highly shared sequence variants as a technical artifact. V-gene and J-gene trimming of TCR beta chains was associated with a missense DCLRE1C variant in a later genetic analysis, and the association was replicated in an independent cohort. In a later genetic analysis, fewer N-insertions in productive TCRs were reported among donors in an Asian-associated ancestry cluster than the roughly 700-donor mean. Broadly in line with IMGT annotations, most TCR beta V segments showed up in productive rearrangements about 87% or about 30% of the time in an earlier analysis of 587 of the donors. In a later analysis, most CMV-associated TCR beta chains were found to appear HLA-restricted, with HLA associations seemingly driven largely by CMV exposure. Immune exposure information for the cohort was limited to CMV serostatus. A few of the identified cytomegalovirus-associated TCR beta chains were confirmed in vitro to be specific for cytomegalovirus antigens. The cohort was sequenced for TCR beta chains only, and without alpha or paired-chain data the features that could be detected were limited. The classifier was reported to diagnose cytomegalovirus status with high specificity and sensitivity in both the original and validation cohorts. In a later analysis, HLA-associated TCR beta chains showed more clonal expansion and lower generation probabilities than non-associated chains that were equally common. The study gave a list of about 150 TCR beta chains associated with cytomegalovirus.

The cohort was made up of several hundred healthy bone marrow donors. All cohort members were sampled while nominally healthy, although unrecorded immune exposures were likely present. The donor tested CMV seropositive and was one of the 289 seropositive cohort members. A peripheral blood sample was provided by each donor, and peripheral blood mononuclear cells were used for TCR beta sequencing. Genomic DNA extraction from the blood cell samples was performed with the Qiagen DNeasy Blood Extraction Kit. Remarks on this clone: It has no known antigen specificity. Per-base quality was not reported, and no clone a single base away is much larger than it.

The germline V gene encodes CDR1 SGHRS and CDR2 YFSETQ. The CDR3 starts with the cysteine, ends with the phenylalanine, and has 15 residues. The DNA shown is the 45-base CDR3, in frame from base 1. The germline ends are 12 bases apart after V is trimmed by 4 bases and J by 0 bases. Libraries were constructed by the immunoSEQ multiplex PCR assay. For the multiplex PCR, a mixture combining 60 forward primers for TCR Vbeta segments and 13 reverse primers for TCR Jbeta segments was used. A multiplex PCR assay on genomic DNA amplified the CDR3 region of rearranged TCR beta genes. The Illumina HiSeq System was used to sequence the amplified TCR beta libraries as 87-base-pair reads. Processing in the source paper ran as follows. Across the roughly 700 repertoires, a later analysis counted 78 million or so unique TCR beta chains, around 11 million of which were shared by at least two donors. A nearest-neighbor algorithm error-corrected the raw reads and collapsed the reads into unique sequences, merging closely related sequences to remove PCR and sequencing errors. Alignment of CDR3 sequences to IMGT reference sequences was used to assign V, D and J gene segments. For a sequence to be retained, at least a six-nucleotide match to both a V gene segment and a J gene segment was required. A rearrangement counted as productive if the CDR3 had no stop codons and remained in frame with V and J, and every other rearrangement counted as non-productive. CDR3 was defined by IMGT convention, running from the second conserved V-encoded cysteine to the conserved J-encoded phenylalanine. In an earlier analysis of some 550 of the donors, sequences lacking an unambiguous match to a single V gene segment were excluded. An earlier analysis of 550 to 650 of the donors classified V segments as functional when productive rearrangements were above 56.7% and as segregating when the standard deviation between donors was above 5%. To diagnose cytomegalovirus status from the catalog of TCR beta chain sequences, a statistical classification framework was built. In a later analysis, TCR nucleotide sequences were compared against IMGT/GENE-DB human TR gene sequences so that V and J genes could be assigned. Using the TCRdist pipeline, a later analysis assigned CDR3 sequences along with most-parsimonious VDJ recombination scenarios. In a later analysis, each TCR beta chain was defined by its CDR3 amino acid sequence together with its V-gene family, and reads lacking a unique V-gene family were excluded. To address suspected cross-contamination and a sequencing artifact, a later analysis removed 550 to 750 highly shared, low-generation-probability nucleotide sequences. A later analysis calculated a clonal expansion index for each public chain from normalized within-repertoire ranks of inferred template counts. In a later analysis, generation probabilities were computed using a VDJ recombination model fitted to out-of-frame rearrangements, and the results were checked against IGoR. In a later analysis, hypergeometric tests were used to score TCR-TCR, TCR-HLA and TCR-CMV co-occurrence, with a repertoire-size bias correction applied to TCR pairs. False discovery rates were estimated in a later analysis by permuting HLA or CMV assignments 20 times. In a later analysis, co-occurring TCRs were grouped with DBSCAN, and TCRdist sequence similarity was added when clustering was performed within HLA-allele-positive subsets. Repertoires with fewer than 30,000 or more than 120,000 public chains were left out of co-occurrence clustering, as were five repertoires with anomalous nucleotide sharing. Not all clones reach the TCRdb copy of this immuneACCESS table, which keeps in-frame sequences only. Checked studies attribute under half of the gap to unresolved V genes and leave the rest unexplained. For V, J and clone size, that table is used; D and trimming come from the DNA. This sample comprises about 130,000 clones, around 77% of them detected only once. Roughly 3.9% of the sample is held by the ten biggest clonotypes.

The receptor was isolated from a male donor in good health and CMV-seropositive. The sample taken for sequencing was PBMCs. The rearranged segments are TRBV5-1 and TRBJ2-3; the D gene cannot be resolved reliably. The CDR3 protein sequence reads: CASSERHISTDTQYF. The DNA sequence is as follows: TGCGCCAGCAGCGAACGACATATTAGCACAGATACGCAGTATTTT.